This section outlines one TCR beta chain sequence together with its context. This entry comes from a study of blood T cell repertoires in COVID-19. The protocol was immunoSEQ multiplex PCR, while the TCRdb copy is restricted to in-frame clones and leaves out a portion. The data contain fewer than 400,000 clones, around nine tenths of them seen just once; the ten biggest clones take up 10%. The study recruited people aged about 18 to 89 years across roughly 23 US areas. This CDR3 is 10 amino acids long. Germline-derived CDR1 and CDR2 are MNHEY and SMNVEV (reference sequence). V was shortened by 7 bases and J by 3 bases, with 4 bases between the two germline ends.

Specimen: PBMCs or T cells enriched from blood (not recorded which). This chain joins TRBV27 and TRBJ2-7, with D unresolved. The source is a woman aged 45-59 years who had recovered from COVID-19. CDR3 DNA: TGTGCCAGCACCTTCTACGAGCAGTACTTC. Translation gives CASTFYEQYF.